The rows below give T cell receptor beta chains drawn from one sample of a study of identical twins. TCRdb passed the 5' RACE reads through MiXCR, listing each CDR3 protein once. This table holds about 240,000 distinct CDR3 sequences, about 11% found once. Sequencing used memory T cells sorted from blood. Receptors were obtained from a man aged 50 to 60 in good health. Each CDR3 is given with its conserved first and last residue. A D gene is named only where the DNA matches it firmly. Rows give clone size only sometimes, using once, few, many, or a class for an expanded clone.

clone_size	v_call	d_call	j_call	cdr3_aa	cdr3_nt
NA	TRBV20-1	TRBD2	TRBJ2-7	CSASPMLFGTSGSEQYF	TGCAGTGCTTCCCCGATGCTATTCGGGACTAGCGGGAGCGAGCAGTACTTC
few	TRBV6-2/TRBV6-3	NA	TRBJ2-2	CASSWNTGELFF	TGTGCCAGCAGTTGGAACACCGGGGAGCTGTTTTTT
NA	TRBV19	NA	TRBJ2-2	CASSRANTGELFF	TGTGCCAGTAGTAGAGCCAACACCGGGGAGCTGTTTTTT
many	TRBV7-2	NA	TRBJ2-5	CASSFSFGGQTQYF	TGTGCCAGCAGCTTTTCGTTCGGGGGACAGACCCAGTACTTC
NA	TRBV12-3/TRBV12-4	NA	TRBJ2-7	CASTLVPYEQYF	TGTGCCAGCACCCTAGTCCCCTACGAGCAGTACTTC
NA	TRBV24-1	NA	TRBJ1-2	CATSNPQGHGYTF	TGTGCCACCTCCAACCCACAGGGCCACGGCTACACCTTC
NA	TRBV30	TRBD2	TRBJ2-3	CAWKIAGGPSNTQYF	TGTGCCTGGAAAATAGCGGGAGGGCCCTCGAATACGCAGTATTTT
few	TRBV6-2/TRBV6-3	TRBD1	TRBJ2-7	CASSYSDRDGGHF	TGTGCCAGCAGTTACTCTGACAGGGACGGCGGTCACTTC
many	TRBV7-2	NA	TRBJ2-7	CASSQGIRRYEQYF	TGTGCCAGCAGCCAAGGGATCAGAAGGTACGAGCAGTACTTC
few	TRBV6-2/TRBV6-3	TRBD2	TRBJ2-5	CASSYSRGAQETQYF	TGTGCCAGCAGTTACTCGCGGGGGGCCCAAGAGACCCAGTACTTC
many	TRBV20-1	TRBD1	TRBJ1-1	CRPTGGGTEAFF	TGCAGACCAACAGGGGGGGGCACTGAAGCTTTCTTT
few	TRBV14	NA	TRBJ2-5	CASSQEGDSQETQYF	TGTGCCAGCAGCCAAGAAGGAGACAGTCAAGAGACCCAGTACTTC
NA	TRBV5-1	NA	TRBJ2-3	CASNQGSPGDTQYF	TGCGCCAGCAACCAAGGGAGTCCTGGGGATACGCAGTATTTT
many	TRBV5-1	TRBD2	TRBJ2-3	CASSLVTSGGADTQYF	TGCGCCAGCAGCCTCGTAACTAGCGGGGGAGCAGATACGCAGTATTTT
NA	TRBV27	TRBD1	TRBJ2-5	CASRQGALETQYF	TGTGCCAGCAGGCAGGGGGCGCTAGAGACCCAGTACTTC
many	TRBV3-1	NA	TRBJ1-2	CASSQGLDYGYTF	TGTGCCAGCAGCCAAGGACTAGACTATGGCTACACCTTC
NA	TRBV9	TRBD2	TRBJ2-1	CASTPHPGTSGTGEQFF	TGTGCCAGCACCCCACATCCCGGGACTAGCGGGACGGGTGAGCAGTTCTTC
NA	TRBV2	NA	TRBJ1-4	CASRASPGRNEKLFF	TGTGCCAGCAGGGCCTCACCGGGACGGAATGAAAAACTGTTTTTT
few	TRBV6-1	NA	TRBJ2-1	CASSPGGGTPSYNEQFF	TGTGCCAGCAGTCCCGGTGGCGGGACACCCTCCTACAATGAGCAGTTCTTC
few	TRBV11-2	NA	TRBJ1-3	CASSLVRGSGNTIYF	TGTGCCAGCAGCTTAGTGCGGGGGTCTGGAAACACCATATATTTT
many	TRBV24-1	NA	TRBJ2-3	CATSALHTDTQYF	TGTGCCACCAGTGCTCTCCACACAGATACGCAGTATTTT
few	TRBV28	NA	TRBJ1-5	CASSSSGGASNQPQHF	TGTGCCAGCAGTTCGTCCGGGGGGGCAAGCAATCAGCCCCAGCATTTT
many	TRBV10-2	NA	TRBJ1-4	CASSEAGRGEKLFF	TGCGCCAGCAGTGAAGCAGGGAGGGGTGAAAAACTGTTTTTT
many	TRBV7-8	NA	TRBJ1-3	CASSFSRVLTGNTIYF	TGTGCCAGCAGCTTTAGTAGGGTTCTCACTGGAAACACCATATATTTT
few	TRBV3-1	TRBD1	TRBJ2-1	CASSYRGNEQFF	TGTGCCAGCAGCTACAGGGGGAATGAGCAGTTCTTC
many	TRBV27	NA	TRBJ1-5	CASSLTYSNQPQHF	TGTGCCAGCAGTCTAACGTATAGCAATCAGCCCCAGCATTTT
NA	TRBV28	NA	TRBJ1-5	CASSFPHGTGQPQHF	TGTGCCAGCAGTTTCCCCCACGGGACGGGGCAGCCCCAGCATTTT
few	TRBV5-1	TRBD2	TRBJ2-1	CASSLASGQNEQFF	TGCGCCAGCAGCTTGGCTAGCGGGCAAAATGAGCAGTTCTTC
few	TRBV2	NA	TRBJ2-7	CASRGLVEQYF	TGTGCCAGCAGGGGACTTGTTGAGCAGTACTTC
many	TRBV29-1	TRBD1	TRBJ2-7	CSVQPDRVDEQYF	TGCAGCGTTCAACCGGACAGGGTAGACGAGCAGTACTTC
few	TRBV30	TRBD2	TRBJ2-1	CAWRRWGAGGSYNEQFF	TGTGCCTGGCGCCGTTGGGGAGCGGGAGGTTCCTACAATGAGCAGTTCTTC
many	TRBV3-1	NA	TRBJ2-5	CASSQDSRTPFQYF	TGTGCCAGCAGCCAAGATTCCCGGACACCATTCCAGTACTTC
many	TRBV27	TRBD1	TRBJ2-1	CASSFDRTGDNEQFF	TGTGCCAGCAGTTTCGATCGAACAGGGGACAATGAGCAGTTCTTC
NA	TRBV5-1	NA	TRBJ2-5	CASSLAPTQETQYF	TGCGCCAGCAGCTTGGCCCCGACACAAGAGACCCAGTACTTC
many	TRBV7-9	TRBD1	TRBJ2-5	CASSLWTGGEETQYF	TGTGCCAGCAGCTTATGGACAGGGGGCGAGGAGACCCAGTACTTC
NA	TRBV5-6	TRBD2	TRBJ2-7	CASSLNTGTSRFYEQYF	TGTGCCAGCAGCTTGAATACCGGGACTAGTCGGTTTTATGAGCAGTACTTC
NA	TRBV5-1	NA	TRBJ2-5	CASSLEGETQYF	TGCGCCAGCAGCTTGGAGGGGGAGACCCAGTACTTC
many	TRBV16	NA	TRBJ1-2	CASSQSTPGGYTF	TGTGCCAGCAGCCAATCGACCCCGGGAGGCTACACCTTC
few	TRBV6-2/TRBV6-3	TRBD2	TRBJ2-1	CASTSLAYNEQFF	TGTGCCAGCACCTCACTAGCGTACAATGAGCAGTTCTTC
NA	TRBV7-9	NA	TRBJ2-7	CASSFDSSYEQYF	TGTGCCAGCAGCTTTGACAGCTCCTACGAGCAGTACTTC
few	TRBV11-2	TRBD1	TRBJ2-3	CASSSDRTPTDTQYF	TGTGCCAGCAGCTCGGACAGGACCCCCACAGATACGCAGTATTTT
NA	TRBV7-2	TRBD1	TRBJ1-2	CASSLRGQGSYGYTF	TGTGCCAGCAGCTTACGGGGACAGGGAAGTTATGGCTACACCTTC
NA	TRBV20-1	TRBD2	TRBJ2-1	CSASELAGGSEQFF	TGCAGTGCTAGCGAACTAGCGGGAGGAAGTGAGCAGTTCTTC
medium-sized	TRBV12-3/TRBV12-4	TRBD2	TRBJ2-1	CASSFSGTSGASYNEQFF	TGTGCCAGCAGTTTTTCCGGGACTAGCGGAGCCTCCTACAATGAGCAGTTCTTC
few	TRBV20-1	TRBD1	TRBJ1-6	CSARNQDRSSYNSPLHF	TGCAGTGCTAGAAACCAGGACAGGAGCTCCTATAATTCACCCCTCCACTTT
NA	TRBV6-1	TRBD1	TRBJ2-4	CASSHDRGIAKNIQYF	TGTGCCAGCAGTCATGACAGGGGGATAGCCAAAAACATTCAGTACTTC
NA	TRBV12-3/TRBV12-4	NA	TRBJ2-2	CASSKGPGELFF	TGTGCCAGCAGCAAGGGGCCCGGGGAGCTGTTTTTT
NA	TRBV7-6	NA	TRBJ2-2	CASSLEWGNTGELFF	TGTGCCAGCAGCTTAGAATGGGGAAACACCGGGGAGCTGTTTTTT
NA	TRBV28	NA	TRBJ2-3	CASSPQGRGSADTQYF	TGTGCCAGCAGTCCTCAAGGACGGGGCTCAGCGGATACGCAGTATTTT
many	TRBV12-3/TRBV12-4	NA	TRBJ1-6	CASSLAHGGSPLHF	TGTGCCAGCAGTTTAGCACATGGCGGTTCACCCCTCCACTTT
NA	TRBV11-2	NA	TRBJ2-3	CASSPAEGTDTQYF	TGTGCCAGCAGCCCAGCGGAGGGTACAGATACGCAGTATTTT
NA	TRBV11-2	NA	TRBJ2-1	CASSTGTGNNEQFF	TGTGCCAGCAGCACCGGGACTGGCAACAATGAGCAGTTCTTC
many	TRBV20-1	TRBD2	TRBJ2-3	CSARRLAGVGADTQYF	TGCAGTGCTAGAAGGCTAGCGGGAGTTGGGGCAGATACGCAGTATTTT
many	TRBV4-3	NA	TRBJ2-1	CASSQDAYGTEQFF	TGCGCCAGCAGCCAAGATGCTTACGGTACTGAGCAGTTCTTC
many	TRBV16	NA	TRBJ1-6	CASSLRGEANSPLHF	TGTGCCAGCAGCCTCCGGGGGGAGGCTAATTCACCCCTCCACTTT